This T cell receptor beta chain appears in the sequencing data of a study of OX40 agonist ivuxolimab in advanced cancers. Looking at the study overall: Patients received ivuxolimab, an intravenous treatment, every 2 weeks at 0.01 to 10 mg/kg.

Any history of autoimmune disease or systemic immunosuppression disqualified patients. Repertoires were generated with immunoSEQ multiplex PCR, while TCRdb's copy carries only in-frame clones and drops some. The sample lists more than 50,000 clones, 90% occurring once. This CDR3 has 17 amino acids. Trimming removed 4 bases at V and 4 bases at J, with 23 bases between. Germline V gene sequence: CDR1 SQVTM, CDR2 ANQGSEA. The TCR originated in an adult with an advanced solid tumor such as melanoma, head and neck, liver or kidney cancer. The chain recombines TRBV29-1 with TRBJ2-1, with a tentative D call TRBD2 (5 bases). Specimen: CD4+ or CD8+ T cells sorted from blood, collected in a trial of the OX40 agonist ivuxolimab. CDR3 in DNA: TGCAGCGTTGTTATCCCCTTTGGAGGATCTAGGTACAATGAGCAGTTCTTC. Residues: CSVVIPFGGSRYNEQFF.